Shown below are 6 T cell receptor beta chains from a single sample sequenced in a study of blood T cell repertoires in COVID-19. Sequenced by immunoSEQ multiplex PCR; TCRdb stores in-frame clones only, minus some. The sample lists 95,000 to 150,000 clones, around nine tenths occurring once. The specimen sequenced was peripheral blood. These TCRs come from a woman aged 45 to 65 with acute or convalescent COVID-19.

This sequence joins TRBV4-3 and TRBJ2-2; 10 bases match TRBD2. Looked up from germline, CDR1 is LGHNA and CDR2 is YSLEER. The CDR3 consists of 18 residues. V lost 0 bases, J lost 5 bases, and 9 bases stayed unmatched. The CDR3 bases are TGCGCCAGCAGCCAAGAAGTATTCAGCGGGAGGGGGACCGGGGAGCTGTTTTTT. Translating it yields CASSQEVFSGRGTGELFF.

This chain joins TRBV3-1 (or the pseudogene TRBV3-2) and TRBJ1-3, with no clear D. Germline-derived CDR1 and CDR2 are LGHDT and YNNKEL (reference sequence). V was shortened by 1 base and J by 0 bases, with 13 bases between the two germline ends. The CDR3 is 17 amino acids. The CDR3 region is CASSQVFVVSSGNTIYF. The CDR3 nucleotides are TGTGCCAGCAGCCAAGTCTTCGTAGTTTCCTCTGGAAACACCATATATTTT.

This sequence joins TRBV6-1 and TRBJ2-3, with 9 bases identical to TRBD2. The V gene end was trimmed by 3 bases and the J gene end by 6 bases; junction bases not matched to a gene: 10. The CDR3 is 16 amino acids. CDR1 and CDR2 from the germline V gene are MNHNS and SASEGT. DNA for the CDR3: TGTGCCAGCAGTGAGAGCGGGCTAGCGGGAAGGGATACGCAGTATTTT. Residues: CASSESGLAGRDTQYF.

In its sample, this clone was seen once. This chain uses TRBV29-1 with TRBJ1-3; D is undetermined. The V gene's germline CDR1 is SQVTM and CDR2 ANQGSEA. There are 13 residues in the CDR3. The germline V and J ends were trimmed by 2 bases and 4 bases, with 9 bases remaining between them. In DNA form, the CDR3 reads TGCAGCGTTGAAATGAACAGCGGAAACACCATATATTTT. It is translated as CSVEMNSGNTIYF.

The chain combines TRBV25-1 with TRBJ1-2, with D unclear. This CDR3 has 14 residues. V was pared by 7 bases and J by 4 bases, with 16 bases between. CDR1 and CDR2 from the germline V gene are MGHDK and SYGVNS. Here the CDR3 DNA reads TGTGCCAGCACCGAAAGCCCAAACCTCTATGGCTACACCTTC. This translates into CASTESPNLYGYTF.

This chain links TRBV29-1 with TRBJ2-5; maybe TRBD2 (6 bases). CDR3 length: 12 amino acids. V dropped 1 base and J dropped 13 bases, with 16 bases sitting between them. CDR1 is SQVTM and CDR2 is ANQGSEA in the germline V gene. The CDR3 bases are TGCAGCGTTGAAGGGACGGAGGGGTCTCCGTACTTC. Its translation is CSVEGTEGSPYF.